This TCR beta chain was profiled in a study of T cells after yellow fever vaccination. Trimming took off 5 bases at V and 0 bases at J, with 20 bases between the two ends. There are 18 residues in the CDR3. Germline V CDR1 and CDR2: SGHTA, FQGTGA. General study results and limits: After the booster, approximately 95% of CD4 and 75% to 90% of CD8 primary-response clones were re-detected. A weaker but faster secondary response was observed, peaking on day 5 versus 15. Overlap between CD4 and CD8 compartments was detected for a small share of clonotypes. FACS-sorted repertoires could harbor abundant contaminating bulk-population clonotypes.

There are many counts of this clonotype. Its antigen is unidentified. TCRdb passed the 5' RACE reads through MiXCR, listing each CDR3 protein once. The sample shows about 230,000 distinct CDR3 sequences, 6.5% to 7.5% of them seen only once. The sample was CD4+ T cells sorted from PBMCs, taken on the day of the yellow fever booster vaccination. The gene calls are TRBV7-3 and TRBJ2-1; possibly TRBD2 for D (5 bases). The clonotype comes from a man aged 25-40 years who received the YFV17D yellow fever vaccine. The CDR3 here is CASSVLPSSGSSYNEQFF. The CDR3 coding sequence is TGTGCCAGCAGCGTCCTGCCTTCTTCGGGGAGCTCCTACAATGAGCAGTTCTTC. The whole variable domain, remainder taken from reference TRBV7-3 and TRBJ2-1, is GAGVSQTPSNKVTEKGKYVELRCDPISGHTALYWYRQSLGQGPEFLIYFQGTGAADDSGLPNDRFFAVRPEGSVSTLKIQRTERGDSAVYLCASSVLPSSGSSYNEQFFGPGTRLTVL.